The rows below give T cell receptor beta chains drawn from one sample of a study of T cell responses to AZD1222 COVID-19 vaccine. TCRdb's copy holds only in-frame clones and misses some; the assay was immunoSEQ multiplex PCR. The sample lists around 130,000 clones; about 90% were seen once. Material: peripheral blood, obtained 28 days after the second AZD1222 dose. The receptors stem from an adult who received the AZD1222 COVID-19 vaccine. The CDR3 runs from the conserved cysteine through the conserved F or W. D genes are given only for firm matches. Clone size appears in some rows only: once, few, many, or a class for an expanded clone.

j_call | v_call | clone_size | d_call | cdr3_nt | cdr3_aa
TRBJ1-5 | TRBV9 | - | - | TGTGCCAGCAGCAACCGGGACCCCAGGACCCCTCAGCCCCAGCATTTT | CASSNRDPRTPQPQHF
TRBJ2-7 | TRBV2 | few | - | TGTGCCAGCAGTGAGGAGACACTCTCCTACGAGCAGTACTTC | CASSEETLSYEQYF
TRBJ2-1 | TRBV11-2 | - | - | TGTGCCAGCAGCTTAGATTGGAGGACAGAGGAGAATGAGCAGTTCTTC | CASSLDWRTEENEQFF
TRBJ2-1 | TRBV7-9 | - | - | TGTGCCAGCACCACGGCCCCAGAGGGCGATGAGCAGTTCTTC | CASTTAPEGDEQFF
TRBJ1-5 | TRBV28 | - | - | TGTGCCAGCAGTTTCAGGCCTAATAGCAATCAGCCCCAGCATTTT | CASSFRPNSNQPQHF
TRBJ2-3 | TRBV9 | - | - | TGTGCCAGCAGCGTAGCTCAAGCGATCATGACGGATACGCAGTATTTT | CASSVAQAIMTDTQYF
TRBJ1-1 | TRBV6-2/TRBV6-3 | - | - | TGTGCCAGCAGTTACGCACCCGTGCCTTTGAACACTGAAGCTTTCTTT | CASSYAPVPLNTEAFF
TRBJ1-2 | TRBV6-5 | once | - | TGTGCCAGCAGCGACCCGGACGGCTTCTATGGCTACACCTTC | CASSDPDGFYGYTF
TRBJ2-1 | TRBV13 | - | - | TGTGCCAGCAGCCCACGGGGAGCAGGGTTGGGGGAGCAGTTCTTC | CASSPRGAGLGEQFF
TRBJ2-5 | TRBV7-2 | - | - | TGTGCCAGCAGCTTATTCGGCATCGGGGATGTGGAGACCCAGTACTTC | CASSLFGIGDVETQYF
TRBJ2-2 | TRBV18 | - | - | TGTGCCAGCTCACTCCTTTCTGCGAACACCGGGGAGCTGTTTTTT | CASSLLSANTGELFF
TRBJ2-7 | TRBV7-2 | - | TRBD1 | TGTGCCAGCAGCCCAGGGGGTGGTTACGAGCAGTACTTC | CASSPGGGYEQYF
TRBJ2-1 | TRBV4-1 | - | TRBD2 | TGCGCCAGCAGCCTCACTAGCGGGAGTCTATTTGAGCAGTTCTTC | CASSLTSGSLFEQFF
TRBJ1-2 | TRBV7-3 | - | TRBD1 | TGTGCCAGCAGCCTCGGACAGGGGAACTATGGCTACACCTTC | CASSLGQGNYGYTF
TRBJ1-5 | TRBV7-9 | - | - | TGTGCCAGCAGCTTACTCTCCGAACCCCGCAATCAGCCCCAGCATTTT | CASSLLSEPRNQPQHF
TRBJ2-1 | TRBV5-1 | once | TRBD2 | TGCGCCAGCAGCTGGACAATTAGCGGGGGTACCTACAATGAGCAGTTCTTC | CASSWTISGGTYNEQFF
TRBJ1-2 | TRBV12-3/TRBV12-4 | - | - | TGTGCCAGCAGTTTAGATCTCAGGGCCTACACCTTC | CASSLDLRAYTF
TRBJ1-4 | TRBV2 | - | - | TGTGCCAGCAGAGGGCTCTCCTGGTCAACTAATGAAAAACTGTTTTTT | CASRGLSWSTNEKLFF
TRBJ2-3 | TRBV10-3 | - | TRBD2 | TGTGCCATCCGAGGGACTAGCGGTAGCACAGATACGCAGTATTTT | CAIRGTSGSTDTQYF
TRBJ2-3 | TRBV9 | - | TRBD2 | TGTGCCAGCAGCGCGGGGCTAGCGGGAGCATCAGATACGCAGTATTTT | CASSAGLAGASDTQYF
TRBJ1-5 | TRBV9 | - | - | TGTGCCAGCAGCGTAGGGGATAGCAATCAGCCCCAGCATTTT | CASSVGDSNQPQHF
TRBJ1-2 | TRBV6-1 | - | - | TGTGCCAGCAGTGAAGCGTCAGGGGAAACCGATGGCTACACCTTC | CASSEASGETDGYTF
TRBJ2-1 | TRBV7-9 | - | TRBD2 | TGTGCCAGCAGCTTAGCCGGACTAGCGATCTCCTACAATGAGCAGTTCTTC | CASSLAGLAISYNEQFF
TRBJ1-2 | TRBV6-5 | - | - | TGTGCCAGCAGCCCGGGGGTGGGAATGAGCTACACCTTC | CASSPGVGMSYTF
TRBJ1-1 | TRBV7-3 | - | - | TGTGCCAGCAGCCCCACCGGTGGGGACACTGAAGCTTTCTTT | CASSPTGGDTEAFF
TRBJ1-1 | TRBV7-9 | few | - | TGTGCCAGCAGCTTATCGGTGAACACTGAAGCTTTCTTT | CASSLSVNTEAFF
TRBJ2-7 | TRBV4-1 | - | - | TGCGCCAGCAGCCCCAGGGGAGGTAGATCCTACGAGCAGTACTTC | CASSPRGGRSYEQYF
TRBJ2-3 | TRBV7-9 | - | - | TGTGCCAGCAGCTGGGCAGGGGCAGGAGATACGCAGTATTTT | CASSWAGAGDTQYF
TRBJ2-4 | TRBV6-2/TRBV6-3 | - | - | TGTGCCAGCAGTTACCACGGGACTTCGGACATTCAGTACTTC | CASSYHGTSDIQYF
TRBJ1-5 | TRBV2 | - | - | TGTGCCAGCAGTGCAGGGCAGTCGAGCAATCAGCCCCAGCATTTT | CASSAGQSSNQPQHF
TRBJ2-7 | TRBV5-6 | medium-sized | - | TGTGCCAGCAGCCCAGGGGATTTTCGGGGCGAGCAGTACTTC | CASSPGDFRGEQYF
TRBJ1-4 | TRBV18 | - | - | TGTGCCAGCTCACCAAGGGGGGCGCGGGGAGAAGAAAAACTGTTTTTT | CASSPRGARGEEKLFF
TRBJ1-6 | TRBV6-5 | once | - | TGTGCCAGCAGACCGGGGGGGGATAATTCACCCCTCCACTTT | CASRPGGDNSPLHF
TRBJ2-1 | TRBV5-1 | - | TRBD2 | TGCGCCAGCAGCCTCGTCGGGACTAGCTCGAACAATGAGCAGTTCTTC | CASSLVGTSSNNEQFF
TRBJ2-7 | TRBV27 | - | - | TGTGCCAGCGGACACACCTACGAGCAGTACTTC | CASGHTYEQYF
TRBJ1-3 | TRBV28 | - | TRBD1 | TGTGCCAGCACCGGGACAGACAAAGAAAACACCATATATTTT | CASTGTDKENTIYF
TRBJ2-1 | TRBV9 | - | TRBD2 | TGTGCCAGCAGCCAAACTAGCGGGGGACAGAGAATCCAGTTCTTC | CASSQTSGGQRIQFF
TRBJ1-2 | TRBV27 | - | TRBD1 | TGTGCCAGCCGATTCGACAGGGCGAGTGGCTACACCTTC | CASRFDRASGYTF
TRBJ1-1 | TRBV20-1 | - | - | TGCAGTGCTAGTGATGCCTGGGGAGTAAACACTGAAGCTTTCTTT | CSASDAWGVNTEAFF
TRBJ2-3 | TRBV24-1 | - | - | TGTGCCACCAGTGACAGTTGGGTAGATACGCAGTATTTT | CATSDSWVDTQYF
TRBJ1-5 | TRBV7-2 | - | - | TGTGCCAGCAGCTCGGCCGGGACAAGCAATCAGCCCCAGCATTTT | CASSSAGTSNQPQHF
TRBJ1-1 | TRBV28 | - | TRBD1 | TGTGCCAGCATCCGTGACAGGGTGATCACTGAAGCTTTCTTT | CASIRDRVITEAFF
TRBJ2-3 | TRBV24-1 | once | - | TGTGCCACCAGTGATTTAAAGAGCACAGATACGCAGTATTTT | CATSDLKSTDTQYF
TRBJ2-7 | TRBV7-6 | - | TRBD1 | TGTGCCAGCAGCTTAGCCGGGACAGGGAGTTTCGAGCAGTACTTC | CASSLAGTGSFEQYF
TRBJ2-3 | TRBV5-1 | once | - | TGCGCCAGCAGCTTGGAGGGCACGGGCACAGATACGCAGTATTTT | CASSLEGTGTDTQYF